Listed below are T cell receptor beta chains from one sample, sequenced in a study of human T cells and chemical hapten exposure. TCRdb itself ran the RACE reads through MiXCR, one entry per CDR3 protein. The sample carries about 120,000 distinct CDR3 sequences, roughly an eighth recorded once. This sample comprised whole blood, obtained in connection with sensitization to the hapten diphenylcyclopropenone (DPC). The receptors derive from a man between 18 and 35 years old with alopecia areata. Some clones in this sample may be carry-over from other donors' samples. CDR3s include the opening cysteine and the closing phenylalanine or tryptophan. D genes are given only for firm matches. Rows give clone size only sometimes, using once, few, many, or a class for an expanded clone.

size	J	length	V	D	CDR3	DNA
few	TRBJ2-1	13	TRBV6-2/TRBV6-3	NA	CASSYPIDHEQFF	TGTGCCAGCAGTTACCCCATTGATCATGAGCAGTTCTTC
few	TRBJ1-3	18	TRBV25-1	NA	CASSTFPQTGVSGNTIYF	TGTGCCAGCAGTACATTTCCCCAGACGGGGGTCTCTGGAAACACCATATATTTT
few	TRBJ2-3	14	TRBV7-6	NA	CASSLVWSTDTQYF	TGTGCCAGCAGCTTAGTTTGGAGTACAGATACGCAGTATTTT
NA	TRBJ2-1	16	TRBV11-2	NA	CASSQTQGKSNNEQFF	TGTGCCAGCAGCCAAACCCAGGGGAAGAGCAACAATGAGCAGTTCTTC
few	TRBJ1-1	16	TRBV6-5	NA	CASSRRGRDMNTEAFF	TGTGCCAGCAGTAGGCGAGGAAGAGATATGAACACTGAAGCTTTCTTT
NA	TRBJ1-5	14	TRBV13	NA	CARGVPGHWQPQHF	TGTGCCAGAGGGGTCCCAGGTCATTGGCAGCCCCAGCATTTT
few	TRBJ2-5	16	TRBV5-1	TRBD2	CASSLGGTSYFETQYF	TGCGCCAGCAGCTTGGGGGGGACTAGTTATTTCGAGACCCAGTACTTC
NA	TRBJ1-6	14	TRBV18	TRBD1	CASSPFDRDSPLHF	TGTGCCAGCTCACCGTTCGACAGGGATTCACCCCTCCACTTT
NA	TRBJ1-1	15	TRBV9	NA	CASSLSPGARTEAFF	TGTGCCAGCAGCCTTTCGCCGGGGGCGCGCACTGAAGCTTTCTTT
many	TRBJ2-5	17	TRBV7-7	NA	CASSLPRVGLAGETQYF	TGTGCCAGCAGCTTACCCCGGGTCGGTCTAGCTGGGGAGACCCAGTACTTC
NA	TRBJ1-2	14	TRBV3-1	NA	CASSQGARGYGYTF	TGTGCCAGCAGCCAGGGGGCGCGTGGCTATGGCTACACCTTC
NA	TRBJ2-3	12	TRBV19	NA	CASNTGADTQYF	TGTGCCAGTAACACGGGGGCAGATACGCAGTATTTT
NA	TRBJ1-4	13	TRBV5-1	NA	CASSLAANEKLFF	TGCGCCAGCAGCTTGGCCGCGAATGAAAAACTGTTTTTT
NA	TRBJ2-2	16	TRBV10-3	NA	CAIRGDPALNTGELFF	TGTGCCATCAGGGGGGACCCAGCTCTTAACACCGGGGAGCTGTTTTTT
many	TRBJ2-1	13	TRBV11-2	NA	CASSPEVGDEQFF	TGTGCCAGCAGCCCCGAGGTCGGGGATGAGCAGTTCTTC
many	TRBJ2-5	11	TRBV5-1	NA	CASSLAETQYF	TGTGCCAGCAGCTTAGCCGAGACCCAGTACTTC
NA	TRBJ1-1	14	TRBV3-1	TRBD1	CASSQDRGNPEAFF	TGTGCCAGCAGCCAGGACAGGGGAAACCCTGAAGCTTTCTTT
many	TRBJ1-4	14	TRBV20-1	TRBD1	CSAPKGQMGEKLFF	TGCAGTGCCCCAAAGGGACAGATGGGTGAAAAACTGTTTTTT
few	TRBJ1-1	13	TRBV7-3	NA	CASSPLGGAEAFF	TGTGCCAGCAGCCCCCTGGGGGGCGCTGAAGCTTTCTTT
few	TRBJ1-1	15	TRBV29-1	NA	CSVNGAGGMNTEAFF	TGCAGCGTAAATGGGGCCGGGGGCATGAACACTGAAGCTTTCTTT
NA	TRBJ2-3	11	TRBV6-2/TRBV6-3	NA	CASSLAYTQYF	TGTGCCAGCAGTCTAGCGTATACGCAGTATTTT
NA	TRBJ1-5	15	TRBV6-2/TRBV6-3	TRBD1	CASSFTGEVDQPQHF	TGTGCCAGCAGCTTTACAGGGGAGGTGGATCAGCCCCAGCATTTT
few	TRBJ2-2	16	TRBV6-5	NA	CASRIGQSSNTGELFF	TGTGCCAGCAGGATTGGACAGAGCTCGAACACCGGGGAGCTGTTTTTT
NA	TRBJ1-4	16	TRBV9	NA	CASSVGGFGVNEKLFF	TGTGCCAGCAGCGTAGGAGGTTTCGGGGTTAATGAAAAACTGTTTTTT
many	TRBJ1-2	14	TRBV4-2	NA	CASSQLTRDYGYTF	TGTGCCAGCAGCCAACTTACAAGAGACTATGGCTACACCTTC
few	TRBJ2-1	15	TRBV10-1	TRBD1	CASNPGQGPYNEQFF	TGCGCCAGCAACCCGGGACAGGGCCCCTACAATGAGCAGTTCTTC
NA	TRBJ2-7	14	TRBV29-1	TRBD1	CSVARTGVRDEQYF	TGCAGCGTTGCCCGGACAGGAGTAAGGGACGAGCAGTACTTC
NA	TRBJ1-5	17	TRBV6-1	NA	CASSKPQGALSGQPQHF	TGTGCCAGCTCCAAACCACAGGGTGCTTTATCTGGGCAGCCCCAGCATTTT
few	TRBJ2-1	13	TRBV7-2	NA	CASSPDGGNEQFF	TGTGCCAGCAGCCCGGACGGTGGCAATGAGCAGTTCTTC